This T cell receptor beta chain was obtained from a study of blood T cell repertoires in COVID-19. Study overall: Samples came from the United States, Italy and Spain, spanning acute and convalescent COVID-19. PBMCs, B-cell-depleted T cells, or T cells were the source of the cDNA or gDNA that made up the material.

Method: immunoSEQ multiplex PCR; TCRdb's copy keeps in-frame clones and lacks some. The sample holds tens of thousands of clones, over 70% seen once. This CDR3 is 14 amino acids long. CDR1 SQVTM and CDR2 ANQGSEA come from the germline V gene. V was clipped by 6 bases and J by 4 bases; unmatched bases: 11. Input material: peripheral blood. The chain combines TRBV29-1 with TRBJ1-1; 7 nucleotides agree with TRBD1. The source of this sequence is a woman aged 55-69 years with acute or convalescent COVID-19. The CDR3: CSVGQVTFGTEAFF. CDR3 sequence (DNA): TGCAGCGTCGGACAGGTGACGTTTGGCACTGAAGCTTTCTTT. The full variable domain, its missing parts supplied by reference TRBV29-1 and TRBJ1-1, is SAVISQKPSRDICQRGTSLTIQCQVDSQVTMMFWYRQQPGQSLTLIATANQGSEATYESGFVIDKFPISRPNLTFSTLTVSNMSPEDSSIYLCSVGQVTFGTEAFFGQGTRLTVV.